The 29 T cell receptor beta chains reported below all come from one sample, sequenced in a study of cytomegalovirus exposure and HLA in healthy donors. The PCR used 60 Vbeta and 13 Jbeta primers. Produced via immunoSEQ multiplex PCR; TCRdb's table is partial and in-frame only. The table includes over 150,000 clones, about four fifths detected once. Sequencing was done on a sample of PBMCs. The receptors come from a man younger than 40 in good health and CMV-seropositive.

The gene calls are TRBV19 and TRBJ1-1; 9 bases fit TRBD1. Germline CDR1 reads LNHDA; CDR2 reads SQIVND (reference sequence). This CDR3 has 13 amino acids. V trimming: 10 bases; J trimming: 7 bases; junction bases outside the gene matches: 10. The CDR3 region is CATTGGAWFEAFF. The CDR3 DNA reads as TGTGCCACGACAGGGGGGGCTTGGTTTGAAGCTTTCTTT.

The chain uses TRBV18 and TRBJ1-4; D not resolved. The V end was cut by 3 bases, the J end by 3 bases, with 14 bases between. The CDR3 consists of 16 residues. The germline V gene has CDR1 KGHSH and CDR2 LQKENI. CDR3 in DNA: TGTGCCAGCTCACCTCGGGTATCGGAAGCTAATGAAAAACTGTTTTTT. Translating it yields CASSPRVSEANEKLFF.

This clone appeared once. This CDR3 reads CASSAEGTRTNEKLFF. DNA for the CDR3: TGTGCCAGCAGCGCAGAAGGGACAAGAACTAATGAAAAACTGTTTTTT. This chain connects TRBV7-6 to TRBJ1-4, with TRBD1 as a possible D gene (6 bases). The CDR3 totals 16 residues. Germline V gene sequence: CDR1 SGHVS, CDR2 FNYEAQ. Trimming took 5 bases from V and 1 from J, leaving 14 bases between them. The whole variable domain, remainder taken from reference TRBV7-6 and TRBJ1-4, is GAGVSQSPRYKVTKRGQDVALRCDPISGHVSLYWYRQALGQGPEFLTYFNYEAQQDKSGLPNDRFSAERPEGSISTLTIQRTEQRDSAMYRCASSAEGTRTNEKLFFGSGTQLSVL.

V and J are TRBV11-1 and TRBJ2-7, with unresolved D. This CDR3 has 14 amino acids. Germline CDR1 and CDR2: SGHAT and FQDESV (reference sequence). The ends were cut back, 4 bases at V and 4 bases at J, with 14 bases in the middle. Here the CDR3 DNA reads TGTGCCAGCAGCTCGAATTTAGAACCGTACGAGCAGTACTTC. It codes for CASSSNLEPYEQYF.

DNA of the CDR3: TGTGCCAGCAGCGTAGATTTTCACGGGGAGCTGTTTTTT. Translating gives CASSVDFHGELFF. This sequence joins TRBV9 and TRBJ2-2, with unresolved D. The CDR3 length is 13 residues. V lost 0 bases and J 7 bases, leaving 7 bases between the germline ends. The germline V gene encodes CDR1 SGDLS and CDR2 YYNGEE.

In its sample, this clone was seen a few times. Additional DNA sequences in this sample encode the identical CDR3. The CDR3 sequence: CASGASGRRDTQYF. CDR3 sequence (DNA): TGTGCCAGCGGCGCAAGCGGGAGACGAGATACGCAGTATTTT. V gene TRBV2 combines with J gene TRBJ2-3, with 8 bases aligning to TRBD2. The CDR3 loop spans 14 amino acids. Germline loops: CDR1 SNHLY, CDR2 FYNNEI. V trimming: 8 bases; J trimming: 5 bases; junction bases outside the gene matches: 9.

V usage is TRBV14 and J usage is TRBJ2-2, with TRBD2 matching 7 bases. The germline gives CDR1 SGHDN, CDR2 FVKESK. After removal of 4 bases from V and 6 bases from J, the junction contained 8 bases not matched to a gene. The CDR3 is 15 residues long. This chain's CDR3 is CASSPRGTTPGELFF. The CDR3 bases are TGTGCCAGCAGCCCGAGAGGGACTACCCCCGGGGAGCTGTTTTTT.

The rearrangement links TRBV30 to TRBJ2-7, with TRBD1 as a possible D gene (5 bases). Germline V CDR1 and CDR2: GTSNPN, SVGIG (reference sequence). This CDR3 is built from 14 residues. With 2 bases removed from V and 4 bases from J, the gap between germline ends came to 15 bases. The CDR3 region is CAWSQGMVRYEQYF. For the CDR3, the DNA is TGTGCCTGGAGTCAGGGAATGGTGAGGTACGAGCAGTACTTC.

The chain combines TRBV2 with TRBJ1-1; the D gene is possibly TRBD1 (5 bases). The CDR3 extends over 15 amino acids. The V end lost 4 bases, the J end lost 1 base, and 13 bases lay between the germline ends. Germline CDR1 SNHLY, CDR2 FYNNEI. CDR3 nucleotides: TGTGCCAGCAGTGCTACACAGGTGCCGAACACTGAAGCTTTCTTT. This translates into CASSATQVPNTEAFF.

The chain carries TRBV6-6 and TRBJ1-6, with TRBD1 as a possible D gene (5 bases). The V gene lost 5 bases and the J gene lost 14 bases, with 10 bases spanning the gap. The CDR3 is 11 residues long. Germline values: CDR1 MNHNY, CDR2 SVGAGI (reference sequence). This CDR3 is CASSPTTALHF. For the CDR3, the DNA is TGTGCCAGCAGTCCAACGACAGCCCTCCACTTT.

This clone came up once. The rearrangement links TRBV9 to TRBJ2-7, with 8 nucleotides matching TRBD2. Trimming took 3 bases from V and 7 from J; bases not matched to a gene: 12. Germline V CDR1 and CDR2: SGDLS, YYNGEE. The CDR3 is 15 amino acids. CDR3 nucleotide sequence: TGTGCCAGCAGCGAGACTAGCGTCCGAATGGATGAGCAGTACTTC. Translating gives CASSETSVRMDEQYF.

The V gene is TRBV9, the J gene TRBJ1-1, with TRBD1 matching 10 bases. This CDR3 spans 15 amino acids. Trimming cost V 4 bases and J 3 bases; bases outside gene matches: 6. In germline, CDR1 is SGDLS, CDR2 YYNGEE. The CDR3 loop is CASSTTGGADTEAFF. For the CDR3, the DNA is TGTGCCAGCAGCACGACAGGGGGCGCGGACACTGAAGCTTTCTTT.

The V call is TRBV28, the J call TRBJ1-1; tentatively, D is TRBD1 (5 bases). Germline V gives CDR1 MDHEN, CDR2 SYDVKM. This CDR3 has 15 residues. V was shortened by 3 bases and J by 0 bases, with 11 bases between the two germline ends. CDR3 residues: CASSFSSGVNTEAFF. CDR3 coding DNA: TGTGCCAGCAGTTTCTCTTCGGGGGTGAACACTGAAGCTTTCTTT.

This clone came up once. J is TRBJ1-1 and V is TRBV6-5; weak D call: TRBD1 (6 bases). The CDR3 runs to 15 residues. V was trimmed by 5 bases and J by 1 base, leaving 14 bases between them. Per the germline V gene, CDR1 is MNHEY and CDR2 is SVGAGI. CDR3 nucleotide sequence: TGTGCCAGCAGTGGGATAGAGACAGGGAACACTGAAGCTTTCTTT. Translation: CASSGIETGNTEAFF.

The chain couples TRBV27 to TRBJ2-1, with D perhaps matching TRBD2 (5 bases). The germline gives CDR1 MNHEY, CDR2 SMNVEV (reference sequence). The CDR3 length is 16 residues. Trimming shortened V by 2 bases and J by 0 bases, and 11 bases separated the two germline ends. The CDR3 is CASSLKGRRSYNEQFF. The CDR3 DNA sequence: TGTGCCAGCAGTTTAAAAGGGAGACGCTCCTACAATGAGCAGTTCTTC.

V and J are TRBV11-1 and TRBJ2-7, with TRBD1 matching 9 bases. The trim removed 4 bases at V and 3 bases at J, leaving 7 bases unmatched. Germline V gene lookup returns CDR1 SGHAT and CDR2 FQDESV (reference sequence). The CDR3 runs 15 residues. CDR3 amino acids: CASSSRDRVSYEQYF. The DNA of the CDR3 is TGTGCCAGCAGCTCCCGGGACAGGGTAAGCTACGAGCAGTACTTC.

Only a few counts were recorded for this clone. The CDR3 nucleotides are TGTGCCAGCAAGGCTACGGGAAGGGACACTGAAGCTTTCTTT. The encoded protein is CASKATGRDTEAFF. The chain has TRBV2 and TRBJ1-1; unclear D gene. The germline CDR1 and CDR2 sequences are SNHLY and FYNNEI. The CDR3 is made up of 14 amino acids. V was shortened by 7 bases and J by 3 bases, with 15 bases between the two germline ends.

The CDR3 DNA reads as TGTGCCAGCAGCTCGCTAGCGGGGGCCCTTAGCTCCTACGAGCAGTACTTC. Amino acid sequence: CASSSLAGALSSYEQYF. This chain links TRBV7-2 with TRBJ2-7, with 10 bases aligning to TRBD2. CDR3 size: 17 residues. The V gene's germline CDR1 is SGHTA and CDR2 FQGNSA. The V segment lost 4 bases and the J segment 0 bases; nucleotides outside the gene matches: 9. Complete variable domain (other parts from reference TRBV7-2 and TRBJ2-7): GAGVSQSPSNKVTEKGKDVELRCDPISGHTALYWYRQSLGQGLEFLIYFQGNSAPDKSGLPSDRFSAERTGGSVSTLTIQRTQQEDSAVYLCASSSLAGALSSYEQYFGPGTRLTVT.

V usage is TRBV5-1 and J usage is TRBJ2-1; 14 bases match TRBD2. Per germline, CDR1 SGHRS and CDR2 YFSETQ. This CDR3 has 18 amino acids. The V and J ends lost 4 bases and 0 bases, in that order; junction bases with no gene match: 6. The CDR3 sequence is CASSTGLAGGRSYNEQFF. The CDR3 DNA is TGCGCCAGCAGCACCGGACTAGCGGGGGGCCGCTCCTACAATGAGCAGTTCTTC.

J is TRBJ2-3 and V is TRBV4-3; a weak D match, TRBD1 (7 bases). The CDR3 covers 15 residues. Germline V gene lookup returns CDR1 LGHNA and CDR2 YSLEER. Trimming shortened V by 3 bases and J by 5 bases, and 15 bases separated the two germline ends. The DNA of the CDR3 is TGCGCCAGCAGCCAGTCAGGGGGGCGCGGAGATACGCAGTATTTT. The encoded protein is CASSQSGGRGDTQYF.

This chain joins TRBV5-4 and TRBJ1-1; D call uncertain. The ends were cut back, 6 bases at V and 6 bases at J, with 21 bases in the middle. This CDR3 is 15 amino acids long. CDR1 is SGHNT, CDR2 YYREEE, per germline (reference sequence). CDR3 DNA: TGTGCCAGCACCCCTACCAGCGGCCTCGGCGCTGAAGCTTTCTTT. Its protein is CASTPTSGLGAEAFF.

The chain couples TRBV6-4 to TRBJ2-2; 11 nucleotides match TRBD2. The V gene end was trimmed by 6 bases and the J gene end by 3 bases; junction bases not matched to a gene: 9. The CDR3 runs 17 residues. Germline loops: CDR1 MRHNA, CDR2 SNTAGT. The CDR3 region has the DNA TGTGCCAGCAGCGCACTAGCGGGAGATGGGGACACCGGGGAGCTGTTTTTT. Translated: CASSALAGDGDTGELFF.

As for this clone: The identical CDR3 is also encoded by other nucleotide sequences in the sample. The chain recombines TRBV30 with TRBJ1-2; tentative D call: TRBD1 (6 bases). With 3 bases removed from V and 8 bases from J, the gap between germline ends came to 10 bases. CDR1 and CDR2 (germline): GTSNPN, SVGIG (reference sequence). This CDR3 is built from 11 residues. This CDR3 is CAWRDRDGYTF. CDR3 sequence (DNA): TGTGCCTGGAGGGACAGAGACGGCTACACCTTC.

This sequence joins TRBV6-6 and TRBJ2-1; 8 bases align to TRBD1. The CDR3 sequence is 14 residues long. Germline-derived CDR1 and CDR2 are MNHNY and SVGAGI (reference sequence). J was trimmed by 5 bases and V by 8 bases; bases with no gene match: 8. CDR3 DNA: TGTGCCAGCGCTCGGGACAGGTCCCACAATGAGCAGTTCTTC. This encodes CASARDRSHNEQFF.

This clone was observed once. The chain uses TRBV5-1 and TRBJ2-5; D is perhaps TRBD2 (5 bases). Germline V gives CDR1 SGHRS, CDR2 YFSETQ. This CDR3 contains 13 residues. V was cut by 2 bases and J by 7 bases, with 12 bases left in between. The CDR3 region is CASSFGDEGTQYF. DNA of the CDR3: TGCGCCAGCAGCTTTGGGGATGAGGGGACCCAGTACTTC.

This sequence joins TRBV9 and TRBJ2-7; 8 bases line up with TRBD2. Germline assignment: CDR1 SGDLS and CDR2 YYNGEE. The CDR3 loop spans 15 amino acids. V shed 4 bases and J 3 bases; nucleotides not matched to a gene: 9. This CDR3 is CASSLEGTSGYEQYF. CDR3 DNA: TGTGCCAGCAGCCTCGAGGGGACTAGTGGCTACGAGCAGTACTTC.

The rearrangement joins TRBV21-1 to TRBJ2-1; whether TRBD2, the table's D call, matches the DNA was not checked. TRBV21-1 is annotated as a pseudogene. The CDR3 consists of 16 residues. The CDR3 DNA reads as TGTGCCAGCAGCACCACTACTAGAAGCTCCTACAATGAGCAGTTCTTC. It encodes CASSTTTRSSYNEQFF.

This chain links TRBV6-5 with TRBJ2-2, with D possibly TRBD2 on 6 matching bases. Trimming removed 2 bases at V and 2 bases at J, with 9 bases between. The CDR3 contains 15 residues. CDR1 MNHEY and CDR2 SVGAGI come from the germline V gene. This chain's CDR3 is CASSYGDSNTGELFF. CDR3 sequence (DNA): TGTGCCAGCAGTTACGGGGACTCAAACACCGGGGAGCTGTTTTTT.

This chain uses TRBV10-3 with TRBJ1-1; D remains ambiguous. Trimming removed 6 bases at V and 1 base at J, with 9 bases between. This CDR3 region has 13 residues. Germline V CDR1 and CDR2: ENHRY, SYGVKD. The CDR3: CAIREQPNTEAFF. The CDR3 DNA reads as TGTGCCATCAGGGAACAGCCGAACACTGAAGCTTTCTTT.